One sample yielded the 13 T cell receptor beta chains listed below, sequenced in a study of blood T cell repertoires in COVID-19. The data were produced by immunoSEQ multiplex PCR, yet TCRdb's version contains in-frame clones alone and is incomplete. The sample records 310,000 or so clones, around 87% being singletons. The sequenced sample was peripheral blood. The receptors derive from a man aged 50-59 years with active or convalescent COVID-19.

The chain combines TRBV4-1 with TRBJ2-7; 7 nucleotides line up with TRBD2. CDR1 MGHRA and CDR2 YSYEKL come from the germline V gene. The CDR3 has 17 amino acids. Trimming took 1 base from V and 0 from J; bases not matched to a gene: 9. The CDR3 DNA is TGCGCCAGCAGCCAAGGGCTTAGCGGGCCTCCCTCCTACGAGCAGTACTTC. Protein: CASSQGLSGPPSYEQYF.

The gene calls are TRBV6-2 or TRBV6-3 and TRBJ2-7, with 9 bases that match TRBD1. Germline-derived CDR1 and CDR2 are MNHEY and SVGEGT. The trim removed 5 bases at V and 4 bases at J, leaving 6 bases unmatched. The CDR3 extends over 14 amino acids. CDR3 DNA: TGTGCCAGCAGTACCCGACAGGGGGGTTACGAGCAGTACTTC. Encoded protein: CASSTRQGGYEQYF.

V and J are TRBV11-2 and TRBJ2-3, with D possibly matching TRBD1 (6 bases). The CDR3 has 18 residues. V was shortened by 2 bases and J by 4 bases, with 22 bases between the two germline ends. The germline V gene encodes CDR1 SGHAT and CDR2 FQNNGV. CDR3 coding DNA: TGTGCCAGCAGCTTAAACCGGCTTCGGACAGTCCGTGCAGATACGCAGTATTTT. This gives the protein CASSLNRLRTVRADTQYF.

This sequence joins TRBV15 and TRBJ1-6; possibly TRBD1 for D (6 bases). CDR3 length equals 15 residues. V was trimmed by 2 bases and J by 4 bases, leaving 9 bases between them. Germline-derived CDR1 and CDR2 are LNHNV and YYDKDF (reference sequence). The CDR3 loop is CATSRTGFYNSPLHF. CDR3 DNA sequence: TGTGCCACCAGCAGAACAGGGTTTTATAATTCACCCCTCCACTTT. The variable domain in full, completed from reference TRBV15 and TRBJ1-6, reads DAMVIQNPRYQVTQFGKPVTLSCSQTLNHNVMYWYQQKSSQAPKLLFHYYDKDFNNEADTPDNFQSRRPNTSFCFLDIRSPGLGDTAMYLCATSRTGFYNSPLHFGNGTRLTVT.

The chain recombines TRBV24-1 with TRBJ2-1; D possibly corresponds to TRBD1 (6 bases). Germline CDR1 reads KGHDR; CDR2 reads SFDVKD. Trimming took off 4 bases at V and 4 bases at J, with 13 bases between the two ends. The CDR3 is 15 residues long. CDR3 sequence (DNA): TGTGCCACCAGTGACAGACAGGCCCTATACAATGAGCAGTTCTTC. It yields the protein CATSDRQALYNEQFF.

In this sample, this clone turned up a few times. The chain is built from TRBV10-3 and TRBJ1-1; D not resolved. The V and J ends lost 0 bases and 3 bases respectively, with 14 bases between them. CDR1 and CDR2 (germline): ENHRY, SYGVKD. The CDR3 has 16 residues. The CDR3 spells CAISESIVIRDTEAFF. CDR3 DNA: TGTGCCATCAGTGAGTCGATAGTCATTCGGGACACTGAAGCTTTCTTT.

The V call is TRBV1, the J call TRBJ1-4; the DNA was not compared with TRBD1, the D call given in the table. TRBV1 has pseudogene status. The CDR3 is 12 amino acids. DNA of the CDR3: TGCACCAGCAGCCAAGTGCGTGGGCCACTGTTTTTT. It encodes CTSSQVRGPLFF.

In its sample, this clone was seen a few times. The chain is built from TRBV19 and TRBJ1-5, with D uncertain. Trimming took off 4 bases at V and 3 bases at J, with 10 bases between the two ends. The CDR3 loop spans 14 amino acids. The germline V gene has CDR1 LNHDA and CDR2 SQIVND (reference sequence). CDR3 sequence reads: CASSTRRNNQPQHF. Written as DNA, the CDR3 is TGTGCCAGTAGTACACGGAGGAACAATCAGCCCCAGCATTTT. The variable domain in full, with the rest retrieved from reference TRBV19 and TRBJ1-5, is DGGITQSPKYLFRKEGQNVTLSCEQNLNHDAMYWYRQDPGQGLRLIYYSQIVNDFQKGDIAEGYSVSREKKESFPLTVTSAQKNPTAFYLCASSTRRNNQPQHFGDGTRLSIL.

V gene TRBV28 combines with J gene TRBJ1-2, with 7 bases matching TRBD1. The CDR3 is made up of 15 amino acids. Germline CDR1 and CDR2: MDHEN and SYDVKM. Unmatched junction bases numbered 8, after V lost 3 bases and J lost 4 bases. CDR3 protein: CASSFRTGSTYGYTF. The CDR3, as DNA: TGTGCCAGCAGTTTCCGGACAGGATCAACCTATGGCTACACCTTC.

This rearrangement joins TRBV5-1 to TRBJ1-3; D remains unclear. Germline V CDR1 and CDR2: SGHRS, YFSETQ. V was shortened by 4 bases and J by 0 bases, with 11 bases between the two germline ends. The CDR3 contains 15 residues. CDR3 residues: CASSAGSFSGNTIYF. CDR3 DNA sequence: TGCGCCAGCAGCGCAGGCAGCTTCTCTGGAAACACCATATATTTT.

This clone came up a few times. The rearrangement links TRBV27 to TRBJ1-1; D remains ambiguous. Germline loops: CDR1 MNHEY, CDR2 SMNVEV (reference sequence). This CDR3 is built from 13 residues. V was shortened by 5 bases and J by 2 bases, with 9 bases between the two germline ends. CDR3 DNA sequence: TGTGCCAGCAGTAGACGGAGAAACACTGAAGCTTTCTTT. It encodes CASSRRRNTEAFF.

V usage is TRBV3-1 (or the pseudogene TRBV3-2) and J usage is TRBJ1-1; the D is unclear. The CDR3 length is 13 residues. V shed 4 bases and J shed 7 bases, with 13 bases lying between them. In germline, CDR1 is LGHDT, CDR2 YNNKEL (reference sequence). The CDR3 sequence is CASSPGLPYEAFF. CDR3 nucleotide sequence: TGTGCCAGCAGCCCCGGACTACCATATGAAGCTTTCTTT.

The sample holds one count of this clone. CDR3 amino acids: CATGTGGNYNEQFF. The CDR3 coding sequence is TGTGCCACCGGGACAGGGGGAAACTACAATGAGCAGTTCTTC. The chain carries TRBV15 and TRBJ2-1; 11 bases align to TRBD1. The V gene's germline CDR1 is LNHNV and CDR2 YYDKDF (reference sequence). CDR3 length: 14 amino acids. V lost 8 bases to trimming and J lost 3 bases; unmatched junction nucleotides: 3.